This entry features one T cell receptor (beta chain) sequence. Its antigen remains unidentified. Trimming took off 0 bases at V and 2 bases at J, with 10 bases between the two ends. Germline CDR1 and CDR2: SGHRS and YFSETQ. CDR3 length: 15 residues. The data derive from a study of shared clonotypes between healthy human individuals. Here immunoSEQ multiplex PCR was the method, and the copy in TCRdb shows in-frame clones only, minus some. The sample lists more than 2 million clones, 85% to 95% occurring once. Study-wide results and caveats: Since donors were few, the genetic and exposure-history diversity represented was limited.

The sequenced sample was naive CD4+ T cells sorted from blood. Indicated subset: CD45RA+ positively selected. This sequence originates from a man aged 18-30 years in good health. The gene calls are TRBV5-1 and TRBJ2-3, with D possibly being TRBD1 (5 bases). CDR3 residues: CASSLEGFPTDTQYF. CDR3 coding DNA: TGCGCCAGCAGCTTGGAGGGGTTCCCCACAGATACGCAGTATTTT.